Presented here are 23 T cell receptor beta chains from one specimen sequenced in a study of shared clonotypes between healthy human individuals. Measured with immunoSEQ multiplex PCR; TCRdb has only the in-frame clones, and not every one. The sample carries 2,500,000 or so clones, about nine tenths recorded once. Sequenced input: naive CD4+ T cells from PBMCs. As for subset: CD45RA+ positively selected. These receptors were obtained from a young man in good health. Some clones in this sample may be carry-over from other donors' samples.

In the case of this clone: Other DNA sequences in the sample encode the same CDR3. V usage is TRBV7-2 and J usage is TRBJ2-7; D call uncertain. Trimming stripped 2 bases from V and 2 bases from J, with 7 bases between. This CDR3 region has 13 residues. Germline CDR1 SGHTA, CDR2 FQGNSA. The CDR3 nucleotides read TGTGCCAGCAGCTTAACTACCACCTACGAGCAGTACTTC. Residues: CASSLTTTYEQYF.

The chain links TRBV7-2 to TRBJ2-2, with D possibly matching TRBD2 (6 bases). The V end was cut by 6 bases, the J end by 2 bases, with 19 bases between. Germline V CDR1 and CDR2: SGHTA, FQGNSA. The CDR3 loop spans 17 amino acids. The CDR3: CASRGWASVSNTGELFF. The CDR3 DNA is TGTGCCAGCAGGGGTTGGGCTAGCGTTTCTAACACCGGGGAGCTGTTTTTT.

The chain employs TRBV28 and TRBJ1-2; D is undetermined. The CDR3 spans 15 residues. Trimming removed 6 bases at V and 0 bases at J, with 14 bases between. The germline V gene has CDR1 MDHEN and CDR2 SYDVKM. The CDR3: CASRGFGLANYGYTF. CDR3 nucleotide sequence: TGTGCCAGCAGAGGTTTTGGCTTAGCTAACTATGGCTACACCTTC.

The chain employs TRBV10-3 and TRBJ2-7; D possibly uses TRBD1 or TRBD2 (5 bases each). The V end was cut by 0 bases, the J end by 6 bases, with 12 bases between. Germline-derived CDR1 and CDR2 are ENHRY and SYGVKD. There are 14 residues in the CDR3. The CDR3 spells CAISESLIGGEQYF. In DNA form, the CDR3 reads TGTGCCATCAGTGAGTCCCTGATTGGGGGCGAGCAGTACTTC.

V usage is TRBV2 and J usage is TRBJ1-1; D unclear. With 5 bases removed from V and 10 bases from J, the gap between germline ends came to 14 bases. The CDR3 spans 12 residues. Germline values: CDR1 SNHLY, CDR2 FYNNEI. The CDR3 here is CASSFTESGAFF. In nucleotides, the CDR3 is TGTGCCAGCAGTTTCACTGAGAGCGGAGCTTTCTTT.

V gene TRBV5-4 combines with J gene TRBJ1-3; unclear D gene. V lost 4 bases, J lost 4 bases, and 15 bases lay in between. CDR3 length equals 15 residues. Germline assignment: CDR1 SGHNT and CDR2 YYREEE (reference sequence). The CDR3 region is CASSLEAVDGNTIYF. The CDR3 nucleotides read TGTGCCAGCAGCCTAGAGGCGGTAGACGGAAACACCATATATTTT.

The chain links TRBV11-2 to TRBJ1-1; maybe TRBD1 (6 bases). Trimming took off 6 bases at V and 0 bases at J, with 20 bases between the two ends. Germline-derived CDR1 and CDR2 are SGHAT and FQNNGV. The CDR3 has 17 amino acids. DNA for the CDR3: TGTGCCAGCAGAATCGGGGGAAATCAGGGGTTGAACACTGAAGCTTTCTTT. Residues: CASRIGGNQGLNTEAFF.

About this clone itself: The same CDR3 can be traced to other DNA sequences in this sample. Here the CDR3 reads CASSSPGLTYEQYF. CDR3 bases: TGTGCCAGCAGTTCCCCGGGACTCACGTACGAGCAGTACTTC. The V and J genes are TRBV28 and TRBJ2-7; TRBD2 is a possible D gene (6 bases). The CDR3 runs to 14 residues. CDR1 and CDR2 from the germline V gene are MDHEN and SYDVKM. The V end lost 4 bases, the J end lost 4 bases, and 14 bases lay between the germline ends.

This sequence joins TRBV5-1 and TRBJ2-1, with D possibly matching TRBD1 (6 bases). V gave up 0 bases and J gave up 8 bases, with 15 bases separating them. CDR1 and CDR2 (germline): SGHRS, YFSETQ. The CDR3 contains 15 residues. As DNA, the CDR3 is TGCGCCAGCAGCTTGGCGGCAGGGGTCCTGGATGAGCAGTTCTTC. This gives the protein CASSLAAGVLDEQFF.

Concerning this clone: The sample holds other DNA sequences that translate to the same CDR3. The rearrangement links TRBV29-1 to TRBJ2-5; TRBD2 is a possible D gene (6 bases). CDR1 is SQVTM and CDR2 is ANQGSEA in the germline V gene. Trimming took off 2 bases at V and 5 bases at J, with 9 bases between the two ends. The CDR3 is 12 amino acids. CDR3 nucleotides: TGCAGCGTTGAAAGGGGAGGTGAGACCCAGTACTTC. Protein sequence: CSVERGGETQYF.

The CDR3 sequence is CASMDPGLAHTGELFF. DNA for the CDR3: TGCGCCAGCATGGATCCGGGACTAGCGCACACCGGGGAGCTGTTTTTT. This chain joins TRBV5-1 and TRBJ2-2; 10 bases are a match to TRBD2. CDR3 length: 16 amino acids. Losses at the gene ends were 6 bases for V and 3 bases for J; bases not matched to a gene: 8. Germline-derived CDR1 and CDR2 are SGHRS and YFSETQ.

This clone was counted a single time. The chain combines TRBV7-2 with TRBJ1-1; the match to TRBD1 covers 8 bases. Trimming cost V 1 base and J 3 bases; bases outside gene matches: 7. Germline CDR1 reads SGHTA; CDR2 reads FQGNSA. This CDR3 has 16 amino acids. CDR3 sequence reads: CASSLGRDRYHTEAFF. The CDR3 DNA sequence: TGTGCCAGCAGCTTAGGAAGGGACAGGTACCACACTGAAGCTTTCTTT.

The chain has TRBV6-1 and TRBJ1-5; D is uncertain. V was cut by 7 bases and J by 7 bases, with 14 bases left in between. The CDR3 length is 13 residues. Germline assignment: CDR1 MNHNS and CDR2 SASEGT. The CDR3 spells CASNKERFQPQHF. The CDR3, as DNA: TGTGCCAGCAACAAAGAAAGGTTCCAGCCCCAGCATTTT.

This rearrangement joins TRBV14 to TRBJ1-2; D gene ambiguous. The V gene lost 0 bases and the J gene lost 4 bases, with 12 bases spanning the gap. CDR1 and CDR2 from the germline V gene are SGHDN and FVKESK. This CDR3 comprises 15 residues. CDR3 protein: CASSQDLVGIYGYTF. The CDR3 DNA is TGTGCCAGCAGCCAAGATTTGGTAGGGATCTATGGCTACACCTTC.

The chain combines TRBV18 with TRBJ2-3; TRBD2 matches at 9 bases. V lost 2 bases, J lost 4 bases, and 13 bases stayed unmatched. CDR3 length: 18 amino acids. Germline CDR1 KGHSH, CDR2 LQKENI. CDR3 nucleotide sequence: TGTGCCAGCTCACCAGCCTCCGGTCTTAGCGGGAGTGCAGATACGCAGTATTTT. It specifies CASSPASGLSGSADTQYF.

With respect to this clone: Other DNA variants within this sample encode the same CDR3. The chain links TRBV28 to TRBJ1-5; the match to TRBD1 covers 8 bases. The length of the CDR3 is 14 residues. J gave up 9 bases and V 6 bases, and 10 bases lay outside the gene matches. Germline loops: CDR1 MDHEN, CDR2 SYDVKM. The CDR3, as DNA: TGTGCCAGCAGCGAAGACAGGGGACGTTCGCCCCAGCATTTT. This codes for CASSEDRGRSPQHF.

As DNA, the CDR3 is TGTGCCAGCAGTTTCTTGAAAGGAGGGGGAGAAAAACTGTTTTTT. Its translation is CASSFLKGGGEKLFF. The chain recombines TRBV28 with TRBJ1-4; D is perhaps TRBD1 (6 bases). There are 15 residues in the CDR3. Germline lookup yields CDR1 MDHEN and CDR2 SYDVKM. The germline V and J ends were trimmed by 3 bases and 8 bases, with 16 bases remaining between them.

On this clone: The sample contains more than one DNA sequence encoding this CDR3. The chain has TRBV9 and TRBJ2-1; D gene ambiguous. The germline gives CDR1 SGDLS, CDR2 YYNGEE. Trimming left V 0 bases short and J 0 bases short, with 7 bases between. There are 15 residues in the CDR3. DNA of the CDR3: TGTGCCAGCAGCGTAGGGGGATACTCCTACAATGAGCAGTTCTTC. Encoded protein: CASSVGGYSYNEQFF. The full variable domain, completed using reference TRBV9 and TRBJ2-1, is DSGVTQTPKHLITATGQRVTLRCSPRSGDLSVYWYQQSLDQGLQFLIQYYNGEERAKGNILERFSAQQFPDLHSELNLSSLELGDSALYFCASSVGGYSYNEQFFGPGTRLTVL.

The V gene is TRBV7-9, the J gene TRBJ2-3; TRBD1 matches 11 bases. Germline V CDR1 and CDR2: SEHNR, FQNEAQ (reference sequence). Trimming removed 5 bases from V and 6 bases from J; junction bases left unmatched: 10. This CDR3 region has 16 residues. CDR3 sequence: CASSLGQGASADTQYF. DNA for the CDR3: TGTGCCAGCAGCCTTGGACAGGGGGCCTCTGCGGATACGCAGTATTTT.

The CDR3 loop reads CASSLALGRWENEQFF. As DNA, the CDR3 is TGTGCCAGCAGCTTAGCGCTGGGTAGGTGGGAAAATGAGCAGTTCTTC. The chain links TRBV7-2 to TRBJ2-1; D uncertain. The CDR3 sequence is 16 residues long. The germline CDR1 and CDR2 sequences are SGHTA and FQGNSA. The V end lost 0 bases, the J end lost 7 bases, and 16 bases lay between the germline ends.

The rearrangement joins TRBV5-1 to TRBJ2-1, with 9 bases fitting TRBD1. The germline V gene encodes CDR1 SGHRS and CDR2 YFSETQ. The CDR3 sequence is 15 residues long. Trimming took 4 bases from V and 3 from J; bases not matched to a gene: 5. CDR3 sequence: CASSMDRGDYNEQFF. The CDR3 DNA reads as TGCGCCAGCAGCATGGACAGGGGTGACTACAATGAGCAGTTCTTC.

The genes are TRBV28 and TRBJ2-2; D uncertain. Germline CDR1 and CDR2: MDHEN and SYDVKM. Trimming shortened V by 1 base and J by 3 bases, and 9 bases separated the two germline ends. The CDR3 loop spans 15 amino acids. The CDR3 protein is CASSLFSPDTGELFF. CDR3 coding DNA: TGTGCCAGCAGTTTATTTTCCCCCGACACCGGGGAGCTGTTTTTT.

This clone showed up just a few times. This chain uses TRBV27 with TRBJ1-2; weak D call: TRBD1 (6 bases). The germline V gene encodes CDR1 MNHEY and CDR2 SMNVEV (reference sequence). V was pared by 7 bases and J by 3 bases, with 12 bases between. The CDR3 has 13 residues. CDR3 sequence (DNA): TGTGCCAGCATGCAAAGGGGGGACTATGGCTACACCTTC. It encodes CASMQRGDYGYTF.